This TCR beta chain was identified during a study of cytomegalovirus exposure and HLA in healthy donors. Overall study results and limits: Accurate predictions that matched the HLA-A and HLA-B alleles of most subjects were reportedly made from TCR beta sequences. Some highly shared sequence variants likely arose as a pipeline artifact.

Germline values: CDR1 MNHEY, CDR2 SMNVEV (reference sequence). CDR3 size: 16 residues. The V gene end was trimmed by 6 bases and the J gene end by 3 bases; junction bases not matched to a gene: 9. The primer mix had 60 Vbeta and 13 Jbeta primers. Assay: immunoSEQ multiplex PCR; the TCRdb copy retains only in-frame clones and omits some. The data contain under 200,000 clones, roughly 82% of them seen just once; the ten biggest clones take up roughly 3%. A remark on this clone: Its antigen is currently unknown.

What was sequenced was PBMCs. This sequence was found in a woman between 45 and 65 years old in good health and CMV-seropositive. The J gene is TRBJ1-3, the V gene TRBV27, with 9 bases identical to TRBD1. CDR3 protein: CASRPSDRGNGNTIYF. As DNA, the CDR3 is TGTGCCAGCAGGCCTTCGGACAGGGGAAATGGAAACACCATATATTTT.